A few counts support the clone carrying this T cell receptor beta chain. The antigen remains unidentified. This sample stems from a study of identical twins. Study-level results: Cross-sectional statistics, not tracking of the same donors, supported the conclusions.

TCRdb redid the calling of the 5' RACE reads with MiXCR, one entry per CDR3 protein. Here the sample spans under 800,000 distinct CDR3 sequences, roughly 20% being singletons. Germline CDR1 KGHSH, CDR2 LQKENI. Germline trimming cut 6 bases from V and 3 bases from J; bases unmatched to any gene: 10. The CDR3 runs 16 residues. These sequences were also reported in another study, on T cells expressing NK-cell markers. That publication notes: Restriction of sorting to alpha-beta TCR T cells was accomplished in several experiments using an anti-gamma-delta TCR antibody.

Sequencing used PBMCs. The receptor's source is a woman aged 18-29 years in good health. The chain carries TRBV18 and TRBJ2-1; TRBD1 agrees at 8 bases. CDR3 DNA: TGTGCCAGCTCCGACCCGGGGACAGGAGACTACAATGAGCAGTTCTTC. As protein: CASSDPGTGDYNEQFF.